The rows below give T cell receptor beta chains drawn from one sample of a study of shared clonotypes between healthy human individuals. The method was immunoSEQ multiplex PCR; TCRdb's version includes in-frame clones alone and lacks a portion of them. Here the sample spans a few million clones, 85% to 95% being singletons. The source material was naive CD4+ T cells from PBMCs. The receptors come from a young man in good health. Some clones in this sample may be carry-over from other donors' samples. Each CDR3 is given with its conserved first and last residue. The D gene is left open where the match is weak. Clone size is not always given. Where it is, it says once, few, many or a class for expanded clones.

D	size	V	J	DNA	CDR3
TRBD2	-	TRBV11-3	TRBJ2-7	TGTGCCAGCAGCCCGACTAGCGGGAGCCCTCGCGAGCAGTACTTC	CASSPTSGSPREQYF
-	-	TRBV28	TRBJ2-3	TGTGCCAGCAGTTATTCCCTCAATGCAGATACGCAGTATTTT	CASSYSLNADTQYF
-	few	TRBV6-6	TRBJ2-5	TGTGCCAGCAGCCCACCCGGGACGGGGGAAGAGACCCAGTACTTC	CASSPPGTGEETQYF
-	-	TRBV7-6	TRBJ2-3	TGTGCCAGCAGCTTAGCGGGTGGTGGCGGACAGCTGATTTATACGCAGTATTTT	CASSLAGGGGQLIYTQYF
-	-	TRBV5-1	TRBJ2-1	TGCGCCAGCAGACAGGGGGCTAGCGGGACCCATCCCAATGAGCAGTTCTTC	CASRQGASGTHPNEQFF
TRBD1	-	TRBV7-2	TRBJ2-2	TGTGCCAGCAGCTTAATGGGGACAGCAAACACCGGGGAGCTGTTTTTT	CASSLMGTANTGELFF
-	-	TRBV25-1	TRBJ2-7	TGTGCCAGCAGTGAATTAGGGTCGGACTACGAGCAGTACTTC	CASSELGSDYEQYF
-	-	TRBV7-6	TRBJ2-7	TGTGCCAGCAGCAGCGGGACACCCTCCTACGAGCAGTACTTC	CASSSGTPSYEQYF
-	-	TRBV19	TRBJ1-2	TGTGCCAGTACCCTGGAGGGTAACTATGGCTACACCTTC	CASTLEGNYGYTF
-	-	TRBV4-2	TRBJ2-7	TGTGCCAGCAGCCACCACCCCGAGGAGCTTCACGTCGAGCAGTACTTC	CASSHHPEELHVEQYF
-	-	TRBV7-6	TRBJ2-2	TGTGCCAGCAGCTTAGTGGTAGCTGAGAATTTGAACACCGGGGAGCTGTTTTTT	CASSLVVAENLNTGELFF
-	-	TRBV4-2	TRBJ2-1	TGTGCCAGCAGCCAACCGGGACGTCCAAAGAATGAGCAGTTCTTC	CASSQPGRPKNEQFF
-	-	TRBV7-2	TRBJ1-5	TGTGCCAGCAGCAATCCCCTTAGGGGGGGGAGTAGCAATCAGCCCCAGCATTTT	CASSNPLRGGSSNQPQHF
TRBD1	-	TRBV7-2	TRBJ2-1	TGTGCCAGCAGCTTCCCGGGACAGCCCCCCTACAATGAGCAGTTCTTC	CASSFPGQPPYNEQFF
-	-	TRBV5-5	TRBJ1-1	TGTGCCAGCAGCTTGTTCGACAGTAACACTGAAGCTTTCTTT	CASSLFDSNTEAFF
-	-	TRBV5-1	TRBJ1-1	TGCGCCAGCAGCTGGGTACTGGGAACGAACACTGAAGCTTTCTTT	CASSWVLGTNTEAFF
-	-	TRBV5-1	TRBJ1-2	TGCGCCAGCAGCTTGGTACCAGGGACCCTCAACTATGGCTACACCTTC	CASSLVPGTLNYGYTF
-	-	TRBV9	TRBJ1-5	TGTGCCAGCAGCGTAGACGAACTCAGGGGTCAGCCCCAGCATTTT	CASSVDELRGQPQHF
-	-	TRBV28	TRBJ2-7	TGTGCCAGCAGTTTATTTAGAATCTACGAGCAGTACTTC	CASSLFRIYEQYF
TRBD1	-	TRBV11-2	TRBJ2-7	TGTGCCAGCAGCCCGACAGGGGAACCCTACGAGCAGTACTTC	CASSPTGEPYEQYF
-	-	TRBV2	TRBJ2-7	TGTGCCAGCAGTGAAACTAGGAGCGGACCATCCTACGAGCAGTACTTC	CASSETRSGPSYEQYF
-	-	TRBV15	TRBJ2-1	TGTGCCACCAGCAGAGACGCCCCCTACAATGAGCAGTTCTTC	CATSRDAPYNEQFF
-	-	TRBV7-2	TRBJ1-2	TGTGCCAGCAGCTTAAATCAGGGGACTTTCCTCTATGGCTACACCTTC	CASSLNQGTFLYGYTF
TRBD1	-	TRBV4-1	TRBJ1-6	TGCGCCAGCAGCCAACTTCCGGACAGGAGCTCCTATAATTCACCCCTCCACTTT	CASSQLPDRSSYNSPLHF
TRBD2	-	TRBV4-2	TRBJ2-1	TGTGCCAGCAGCCAAGAGGGGACTAGTCACTACAATGAGCAGTTCTTC	CASSQEGTSHYNEQFF
TRBD1	-	TRBV28	TRBJ1-3	TGTGCCAGCAGTCCCCGGGACAGCTACTCTGGAAACACCATATATTTT	CASSPRDSYSGNTIYF
-	-	TRBV19	TRBJ1-1	TGTGCCAGTAGTATCGACAGGATGGGGGCTTTCTTT	CASSIDRMGAFF
-	-	TRBV7-9	TRBJ2-3	TGTGCCAGCAGCTTAACAGGGACAGATACGCAGTATTTT	CASSLTGTDTQYF
-	-	TRBV19	TRBJ2-7	TGTGCCAGTAGTTTGGCAGCCACCTACGAGCAGTACTTC	CASSLAATYEQYF
TRBD1	-	TRBV18	TRBJ2-3	TGTGCCAGCTCACTACGACAGGGGGCCGCGGGTAGCACAGATACGCAGTATTTT	CASSLRQGAAGSTDTQYF
TRBD2	-	TRBV5-6	TRBJ2-5	TGTGCCAGCCTGCTGAGCGGGGGCCCGACCCAGTACTTC	CASLLSGGPTQYF
TRBD1	-	TRBV5-1	TRBJ2-3	TGCGCCAGCAGCTTGGCCCGGACAGGGGAAGGCACAGATACGCAGTATTTT	CASSLARTGEGTDTQYF
-	-	TRBV6-5	TRBJ2-3	TGTGCCAGCAGTTGGCGGGGAGACTACACAGATACGCAGTATTTT	CASSWRGDYTDTQYF
TRBD1	-	TRBV7-3	TRBJ2-2	TGTGCCAGCAGCTTAAGGACAGGGTCGAACACCGGGGAGCTGTTTTTT	CASSLRTGSNTGELFF
-	-	TRBV28	TRBJ2-7	TGTGCCAGCAGCTCAGGTGGGGTAGACTCCTACGAGCAGTACTTC	CASSSGGVDSYEQYF
-	-	TRBV25-1	TRBJ2-1	TGTGCCAGCAGTGAACCCGCGTCTAGGGCTGAGCAGTTCTTC	CASSEPASRAEQFF
TRBD1	-	TRBV7-2	TRBJ1-5	TGTGCCAGCAGCTTAGTCGGGACAGAGAATCAGCCCCAGCATTTT	CASSLVGTENQPQHF
-	-	TRBV28	TRBJ2-7	TGTGCCAGCAGTTCAGGCAGGGTCGAGCAGTACTTC	CASSSGRVEQYF
-	once	TRBV7-9	TRBJ2-1	TGTGCCAGCAGCCCTTCGTCACAAGAGCAGTTCTTC	CASSPSSQEQFF
-	-	TRBV6-6	TRBJ2-5	TGTGCCAGCAGTTCCAGGGGTGGAGAGACCCAGTACTTC	CASSSRGGETQYF
-	-	TRBV6-6	TRBJ2-2	TGTGCCAGCAGTTACAATCTGGGAAATGGCGGGGAGCTGTTTTTT	CASSYNLGNGGELFF